This paragraph reports one T cell receptor (beta chain). These data belong to a study of blood T cell repertoires in COVID-19. Across the study: COVID-19 samples collected from the United States, Italy and Spain covered acute and convalescent phases. In each case, the material was cDNA or gDNA derived from T cells, B-cell-depleted T cells, or PBMCs.

In the source study's methods: Quantification of nucleated cells was approximated via reference gene primer amplification. The repertoire was sequenced with immunoSEQ multiplex PCR; TCRdb's copy has only in-frame clones and lacks some. V, J and clone size were drawn from that table, and D and trimming were deduced from the DNA. The sample includes under 95,000 clones, roughly 84% of them seen just once. Germline V lookup: CDR1 SGHNT, CDR2 YYREEE (reference sequence). V lost 4 bases to trimming and J lost 1 base; unmatched junction nucleotides: 1. The CDR3 is made up of 15 amino acids. The rearrangement joins TRBV5-4 to TRBJ2-6; 8 nucleotides align to TRBD1. The source of this sequence is a woman of 80 years or more with acute or convalescent COVID-19. The source material was peripheral blood. CDR3 amino acids: CASSRTGSGANVLTF. DNA of the CDR3: TGTGCCAGCAGCCGGACAGGGTCTGGGGCCAACGTCCTGACTTTC.